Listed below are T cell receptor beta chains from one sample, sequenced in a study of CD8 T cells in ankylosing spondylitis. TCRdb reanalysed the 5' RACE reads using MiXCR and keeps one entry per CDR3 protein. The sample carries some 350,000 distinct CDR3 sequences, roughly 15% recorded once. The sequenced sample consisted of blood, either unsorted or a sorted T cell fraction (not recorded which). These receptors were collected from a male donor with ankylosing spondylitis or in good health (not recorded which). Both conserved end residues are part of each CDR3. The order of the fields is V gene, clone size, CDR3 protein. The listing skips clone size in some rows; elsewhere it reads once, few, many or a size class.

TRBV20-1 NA CSARDRPSGRSRGYNEQFF
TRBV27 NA CASSFRYSNQPQHF
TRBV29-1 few CSVDIQGENEQFF
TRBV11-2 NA CASSLGGGYSGYTF
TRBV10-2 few CASSEAGVNGYTF
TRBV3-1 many CASSQRGGQETQYF
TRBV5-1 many CASSPETGRNNSPLHF
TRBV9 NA CASSQGQASSYEQYF
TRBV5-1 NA CASSLAGREDTQYF
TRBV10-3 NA CAIKSSDGTYNEQFF
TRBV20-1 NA CSATLAGGTLAGDTQYF
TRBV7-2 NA CASSLPPSYEQYF
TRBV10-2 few CASSDSGGTGGLGAFF
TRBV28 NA CASSLFWRGGVTNYGYTF
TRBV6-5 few CASSYSRASGSGGTDTQYF
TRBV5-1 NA CASSLEGQGSNSPLHF
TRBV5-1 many CASSLIVNTEAFF
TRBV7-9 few CASSLSGTAGTEAFF
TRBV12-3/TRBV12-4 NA CASSLGLGSPLHF
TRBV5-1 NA CASSLGLEWETQYF
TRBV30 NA CAWSVGSDTQYF
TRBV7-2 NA CASRPGDLGGYTF
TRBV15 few CATSRDRKGGTEAFF
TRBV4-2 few CASSQDSGVGVNYGYTF
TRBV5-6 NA CASSDGTGASYEQYF
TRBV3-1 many CASSQGSAFYNEQFF
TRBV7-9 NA CASSLRLAGQETQYF
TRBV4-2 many CASSQVTGNTEAFF
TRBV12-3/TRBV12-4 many CASTSYPGTDYEQYF
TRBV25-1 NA CASSECEGCNSPLHF
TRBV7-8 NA CASSLFSLSTDTQYF
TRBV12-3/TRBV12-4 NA CASSYREANSPLHF
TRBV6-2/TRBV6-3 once CASGTFNEQFF
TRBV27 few CATWTGTNTEAFF
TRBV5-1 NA CASSKSGSGETQYF
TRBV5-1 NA CASRQQAGYTF
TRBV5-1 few CAGDRGFYNEQFF
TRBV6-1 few CASSATGGQEKLFF
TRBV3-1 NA CASSNQRRVPQANVLTF
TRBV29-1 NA CSVDTSDHYNEQFF
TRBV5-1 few CASSLDGGGILGQFF
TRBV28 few CASSPGQAWSTDTQYF
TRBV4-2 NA CASSRLGTASSYEQYF
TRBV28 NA CASRAGWGSGANVLTF
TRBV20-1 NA CSAQGGNPNTGELFF
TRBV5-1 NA CASSPDRDRYNEQFF
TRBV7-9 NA CASSLVADTYEQYF
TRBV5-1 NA CASSLAPGKYGYTF
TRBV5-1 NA CASRMGQVQETQYF
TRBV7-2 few CASSPFGGQDYGYTF
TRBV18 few CASSPLEGRYEQYF
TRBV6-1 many CASSTIRDRRSYTF
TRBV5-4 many CASSLTNRGLGNTEAFF
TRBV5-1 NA CASSLERTSGTSQYF
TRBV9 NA CASSVGASGGALDYNEQFF
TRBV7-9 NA CASSPQGLEKLFF
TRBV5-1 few CASSLRGTSGGSYNEQFF
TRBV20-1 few CSASATHEGLTDTQYF